This T cell receptor (beta chain) came from a study of a mutant IDH1 vaccine in newly diagnosed glioma. About the research overall: Treated individuals were approximately 60% male and around 38% female, averaging 40.4 years of age. Previous treatment comprised radiotherapy, temozolomide, or both, mostly both. Whole-study results and caveats: With respect to changes in top peripheral T cell clonotypes, pseudoprogression seemed unrelated.

CDR1 SGDLS and CDR2 YYNGEE come from the germline V gene. This CDR3 has 13 residues. V lost 0 bases, J lost 1 base, and 4 bases lay in between. Clones were sequenced by immunoSEQ multiplex PCR, and TCRdb holds only the in-frame ones, with some missing. The sample includes tens of thousands of clones, more than 80% seen only once; the top ten take approximately 19%. As concerns this clone: The antigen is not known.

Time point specified: baseline, week 1 (first vaccination visit). Noted treatment: pre-vaccination baseline after standard-of-care therapy. Donors had new WHO grade 3 or 4 IDH1-mutant, ATRX-lost astrocytomas. This clonotype was sampled from a man younger than 35 with glioma. V usage is TRBV9 and J usage is TRBJ1-1; D is uncertain. This specimen consisted of PBMCs, obtained from a glioma patient treated with radiotherapy, temozolomide or both. The CDR3 region is CASSVDRNTEAFF. The CDR3 DNA reads TGTGCCAGCAGCGTAGACAGGAACACTGAAGCTTTCTTT.